Sequencing of this T cell receptor (beta chain) was carried out in a study of shared clonotypes between healthy human individuals. Study-level points and caveats: Compared with memory subsets, naive subsets generally had larger estimated richness.

The run depth of the assay was deep. TCRdb's table, derived via immunoSEQ multiplex PCR, lists solely in-frame clones and lacks some. The sample carries over 2 million clones, about 95% recorded once. On this clone: The antigen remains undetermined.

The naive CD8 population came from CD45RO-negative cells selected for CCR7, without terminally differentiated effector memory CD45RA+ cells. The CDR3 sequence is 14 residues long. CDR1 is SGHAT and CDR2 is FQNNGV in the germline V gene. Trimming shortened V by 3 bases and J by 5 bases, and 13 bases separated the two germline ends. The source is a man younger than 35 in good health. The rearrangement uses TRBV11-2 and TRBJ2-5; D may be TRBD2 (5 bases). Sequences were obtained from naive CD8+ T cells sorted from blood. DNA of the CDR3: TGTGCCAGCAGCTTGGAGGAGGTGTGGGAGACCCAGTACTTC. Amino acids: CASSLEEVWETQYF.